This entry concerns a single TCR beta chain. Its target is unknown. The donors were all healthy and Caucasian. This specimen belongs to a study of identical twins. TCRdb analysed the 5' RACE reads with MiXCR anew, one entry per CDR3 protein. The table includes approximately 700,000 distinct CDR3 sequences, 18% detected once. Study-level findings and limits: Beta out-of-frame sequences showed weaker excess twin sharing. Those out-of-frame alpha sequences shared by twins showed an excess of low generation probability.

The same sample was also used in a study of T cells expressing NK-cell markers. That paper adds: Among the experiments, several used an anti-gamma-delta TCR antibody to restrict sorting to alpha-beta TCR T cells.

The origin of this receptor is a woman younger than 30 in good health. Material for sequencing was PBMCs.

DNA for the CDR3: TGCAGTGCTAGAGGCACCGGACTTACTCTCTCCTACGAGCAGTACTTC. As protein: CSARGTGLTLSYEQYF. V is TRBV20-1 and J is TRBJ2-7; D possibly corresponds to TRBD2 (5 bases). Per the germline V gene, CDR1 is DFQATT and CDR2 is SNEGSKA (reference sequence). The length of the CDR3 is 16 residues. V lost 1 base, J lost 0 bases, and 16 bases lay in between.